The 15 T cell receptor beta chains presented below share a single source sample, sequenced in a study of T cells in Graves' hyperthyroidism and ophthalmopathy. Amplification of TCR beta CDR3 regions used RNA as the template. RT-PCR in the first round (using the HTBI primer set) targeted the TCR CDR3. TCRdb independently ran MiXCR on the multiplex PCR reads; one entry per CDR3 protein. The profile shows fewer than 600,000 distinct CDR3 sequences, around 15% of them singletons. The specimen sequenced was blood. Receptors originate from a woman between 40 and 55 years old with Graves' hyperthyroidism.

This clonotype has just a few counts. The chain links TRBV5-6 to TRBJ2-3; tentative D call: TRBD2 (5 bases). The germline CDR1 and CDR2 sequences are SGHDT and YYEEEE. The CDR3 extends over 16 amino acids. The V end was cut by 1 base, the J end by 7 bases, with 19 bases between. The CDR3 DNA is TGTGCCAGCAGCTTGCTAGCCCTCGAACACACCAATACGCAGTATTTT. Its protein product is CASSLLALEHTNTQYF.

This clonotype was found many times. This chain uses TRBV9 with TRBJ1-1, with TRBD1 identical over 11 bases. Germline assignment: CDR1 SGDLS and CDR2 YYNGEE. Losses at the gene ends were 4 bases for V and 5 bases for J; bases not matched to a gene: 10. This CDR3 comprises 16 residues. CDR3 sequence (DNA): TGTGCCAGCAGCCTTGGACAGGGGGCCGGTAGAACTGAAGCTTTCTTT. It encodes CASSLGQGAGRTEAFF.

The chain uses TRBV9 and TRBJ1-6; no reliable D call. From germline, CDR1 is SGDLS and CDR2 YYNGEE. The CDR3 consists of 13 residues. Between the trimmed V and J ends, which lost 7 bases and 5 bases, there was a span of 10 bases. CDR3: CASGSVDNSPLHF. CDR3 coding DNA: TGTGCCAGCGGAAGCGTGGATAATTCACCCCTCCACTTT.

The chain employs TRBV10-3 and TRBJ2-2; D possibly corresponds to TRBD2 (5 bases). V was clipped by 0 bases and J by 1 base, with 9 bases between them. Germline V gives CDR1 ENHRY, CDR2 SYGVKD. The CDR3 loop spans 16 amino acids. The CDR3 protein is CAISESRSGNTGELFF. The CDR3 DNA follows: TGTGCCATCAGTGAGTCTAGGAGCGGGAACACCGGGGAGCTGTTTTTT.

At least ten counts were recorded for this clonotype. J is TRBJ2-1 and V is TRBV11-2; 7 nucleotides match TRBD1. CDR1 is SGHAT and CDR2 is FQNNGV in the germline V gene. The junction had 8 bases not matched to a gene; V was cut back by 1 base and J by 8 bases. This CDR3 is built from 15 residues. The CDR3 sequence is CASSLVETGFDEQFF. In DNA form, the CDR3 reads TGTGCCAGCAGCTTAGTCGAGACAGGGTTCGATGAGCAGTTCTTC.

The gene calls are TRBV11-2 and TRBJ2-7; 10 nucleotides align to TRBD1. Trimming cost V 4 bases and J 5 bases; bases outside gene matches: 11. Germline V CDR1 and CDR2: SGHAT, FQNNGV. The length of the CDR3 is 16 residues. In nucleotides, the CDR3 is TGTGCCAGCAGCTCGACCGGGACAGGGGCTGGGAACGAGCAGTACTTC. It specifies CASSSTGTGAGNEQYF.

The sample holds a few counts of this clonotype. The chain links TRBV29-1 to TRBJ2-5, with TRBD2 as a possible D gene (6 bases). CDR3 size: 10 residues. Germline lookup yields CDR1 SQVTM and CDR2 ANQGSEA. Trimming removed 7 bases from V and 3 bases from J, with 6 bases in between. CDR3 amino acids: CSGLEETQYF. The CDR3 DNA reads as TGCAGCGGACTAGAAGAGACCCAGTACTTC.

This clonotype was observed many times. The J gene is TRBJ1-4, the V gene TRBV30, with D unclear. Between the trimmed V and J ends, which lost 0 bases and 7 bases, there was a span of 9 bases. The CDR3 contains 13 residues. The germline V gene encodes CDR1 GTSNPN and CDR2 SVGIG (reference sequence). DNA for the CDR3: TGTGCCTGGAGTGTGTACACCACTGAAAAACTGTTTTTT. Its translation: CAWSVYTTEKLFF.

The rearrangement joins TRBV6-2 or TRBV6-3 to TRBJ2-7; a possible D gene is TRBD2 (8 bases). The CDR3 consists of 18 residues. Germline lookup yields CDR1 MNHEY and CDR2 SVGEGT. The ends were cut back, 4 bases at V and 3 bases at J, with 25 bases in the middle. The CDR3 nucleotides read TGTGCCAGCAGTTCAGGGGGACGTGGCGGGGGGCGACTCTACGAGCAGTACTTC. This codes for CASSSGGRGGGRLYEQYF.

This clonotype was seen ten or more times. This sequence joins TRBV28 and TRBJ2-7; no firm D call. The CDR3 is made up of 12 amino acids. Germline V gives CDR1 MDHEN, CDR2 SYDVKM. Trimming removed 6 bases at V and 4 bases at J, with 10 bases between. The CDR3 region is CASRARLYEQYF. The CDR3 region has the DNA TGTGCCAGCAGAGCTCGCCTGTACGAGCAGTACTTC. Complete variable domain (other parts from reference TRBV28 and TRBJ2-7): DVKVTQSSRYLVKRTGEKVFLECVQDMDHENMFWYRQDPGLGLRLIYFSYDVKMKEKGDIPEGYSVSREKKERFSLILESASTNQTSMYLCASRARLYEQYFGPGTRLTVT.

This clonotype was seen just once. CDR3 residues: CASSASGTGRYGYTF. CDR3 DNA: TGTGCCAGCAGTGCATCCGGGACAGGGCGCTATGGCTACACCTTC. V gene TRBV25-1 combines with J gene TRBJ1-2; 9 bases align to TRBD1. The CDR3 sequence is 15 residues long. The V and J ends lost 4 bases and 4 bases, in that order; junction bases with no gene match: 7. Looked up from germline, CDR1 is MGHDK and CDR2 is SYGVNS.

This chain links TRBV6-5 with TRBJ1-4; no clear D. Trimming shortened V by 0 bases and J by 8 bases, and 7 bases separated the two germline ends. Germline assignment: CDR1 MNHEY and CDR2 SVGAGI. The CDR3 is made up of 13 amino acids. In nucleotides, the CDR3 is TGTGCCAGCAGTTACTCTAGGAACGAAAAACTGTTTTTT. Protein sequence: CASSYSRNEKLFF.

This clonotype appeared once. A much larger clone is a single base away; this may be a read error. V is TRBV7-6 and J is TRBJ2-7, with 7 bases aligning to TRBD1. Germline V gene lookup returns CDR1 SGHVS and CDR2 FNYEAQ. CDR3 length: 15 amino acids. The CDR3 is CAGSLGQASSYEQYF. In nucleotides, the CDR3 is TGTGCCGGCAGCTTAGGACAGGCCAGCTCCTACGAGCAGTACTTC.

This clonotype was recorded a few times. This chain links TRBV5-1 with TRBJ1-1; D gene ambiguous. With 3 bases removed from V and 0 bases from J, the gap between germline ends came to 15 bases. This CDR3 comprises 16 residues. CDR1 is SGHRS and CDR2 is YFSETQ in the germline V gene. CDR3 bases: TGCGCCAGCAGCTCCTATGAAGATACCATGAACACTGAAGCTTTCTTT. Its protein product is CASSSYEDTMNTEAFF.

The sample holds many counts of this clonotype. This rearrangement joins TRBV5-6 to TRBJ2-3, with 8 bases matching TRBD2. CDR3 length equals 15 residues. The V gene's germline CDR1 is SGHDT and CDR2 YYEEEE. The V and J ends lost 0 bases and 4 bases, in that order; junction bases with no gene match: 4. The CDR3 coding sequence is TGTGCCAGCAGCTTGGGAACGGGAGGGGCAGATACGCAGTATTTT. As protein: CASSLGTGGADTQYF. Full variable domain (missing parts from reference TRBV5-6 and TRBJ2-3): DAGVTQSPTHLIKTRGQQVTLRCSPKSGHDTVSWYQQALGQGPQFIFQYYEEEERQRGNFPDRFSGHQFPNYSSELNVNALLLGDSALYLCASSLGTGGADTQYFGPGTRLTVL.